One and the same sample provided the 18 T cell receptor beta chains below, sequenced in a study of cytomegalovirus exposure and HLA in healthy donors. The data were produced by immunoSEQ multiplex PCR, yet TCRdb's version contains in-frame clones alone and is incomplete. Among about 150,000 clones listed, about 94% were seen once. The sample comprised PBMCs. The source of these receptors is a man aged 18 to 30 in good health and CMV-seropositive.

The chain combines TRBV5-1 with TRBJ1-5; no definite D call. The CDR3 is made up of 16 amino acids. Germline loops: CDR1 SGHRS, CDR2 YFSETQ. The V gene lost 4 bases and the J gene lost 0 bases, with 14 bases spanning the gap. The CDR3, as DNA: TGCGCCAGCAGCGGTCCGATGACACATAGCAATCAGCCCCAGCATTTT. Its protein product is CASSGPMTHSNQPQHF.

A single count supports this clone. The rearrangement uses TRBV5-1 and TRBJ2-3, with TRBD2 matching over 8 bases. V dropped 7 bases and J dropped 3; count of bases not matched to a gene: 13. The CDR3 totals 16 residues. Germline loops: CDR1 SGHRS, CDR2 YFSETQ. CDR3 bases: TGCGCCAGCCGAGACCCAGCGGGAGTTAGAACAGATACGCAGTATTTT. As protein: CASRDPAGVRTDTQYF. The full variable domain, with the rest looked up from reference TRBV5-1 and TRBJ2-3, is KAGVTQTPRYLIKTRGQQVTLSCSPISGHRSVSWYQQTPGQGLQFLFEYFSETQRNKGNFPGRFSGRQFSNSRSEMNVSTLELGDSALYLCASRDPAGVRTDTQYFGPGTRLTVL.

This chain links TRBV5-4 with TRBJ2-5, with D unresolved. This CDR3 region has 15 residues. CDR1 and CDR2 (germline): SGHNT, YYREEE (reference sequence). V was pared by 1 base and J by 4 bases, with 14 bases between. CDR3 sequence reads: CASSLLSGTRETQYF. The DNA of the CDR3 is TGTGCCAGCAGCTTGCTTTCTGGTACTCGAGAGACCCAGTACTTC. Full variable domain (missing parts from reference TRBV5-4 and TRBJ2-5): ETGVTQSPTHLIKTRGQQVTLRCSSQSGHNTVSWYQQALGQGPQFIFQYYREEENGRGNFPPRFSGLQFPNYSSELNVNALELDDSALYLCASSLLSGTRETQYFGPGTRLLVL.

Concerning this clone: The sample contains more than one DNA sequence encoding this CDR3. This chain connects TRBV18 to TRBJ2-7; D gene uncertain. Trimming stripped 0 bases from V and 3 bases from J, with 6 bases between. This CDR3 is built from 13 residues. Germline CDR1 KGHSH, CDR2 LQKENI. The CDR3 sequence is CASSPPSSYEQYF. Written as DNA, the CDR3 is TGTGCCAGCTCACCACCGTCCAGCTACGAGCAGTACTTC. The full variable domain, completed using reference TRBV18 and TRBJ2-7, is NAGVMQNPRHLVRRRGQEARLRCSPMKGHSHVYWYRQLPEEGLKFMVYLQKENIIDESGMPKERFSAEFPKEGPSILRIQQVVRGDSAAYFCASSPPSSYEQYFGPGTRLTVT.

V and J are TRBV10-3 and TRBJ2-1, with 9 positions matching TRBD2. Germline CDR1 and CDR2: ENHRY and SYGVKD. V shed 2 bases and J 7 bases; nucleotides not matched to a gene: 6. The length of the CDR3 is 15 residues. The chain's CDR3 is CAISELLAGSNEQFF. DNA for the CDR3: TGTGCCATCAGTGAGCTGCTAGCGGGATCGAATGAGCAGTTCTTC.

V gene TRBV6-1 combines with J gene TRBJ1-5; 11 bases match TRBD1. Germline CDR1 reads MNHNS; CDR2 reads SASEGT. Trimming took 1 base from V and 9 from J; bases not matched to a gene: 8. The CDR3 loop spans 16 amino acids. The CDR3 sequence: CASSEGWTGGRRPQHF. The CDR3, as DNA: TGTGCCAGCAGTGAAGGGTGGACAGGGGGCCGGAGGCCCCAGCATTTT.

This chain joins TRBV19 and TRBJ1-2; possible D gene TRBD1, 5 bases. The germline V gene has CDR1 LNHDA and CDR2 SQIVND (reference sequence). V was shortened by 6 bases and J by 4 bases, with 9 bases between the two germline ends. The CDR3 has 12 amino acids. The CDR3 is CASSVGGYGYTF. Written as DNA, the CDR3 is TGTGCCAGTAGCGTGGGGGGCTATGGCTACACCTTC.

The rearrangement uses TRBV27 and TRBJ1-4; 7 nucleotides align to TRBD1. The V gene's germline CDR1 is MNHEY and CDR2 SMNVEV (reference sequence). The V segment lost 7 bases and the J segment 3 bases; nucleotides outside the gene matches: 8. This CDR3 is built from 15 residues. DNA for the CDR3: TGTGCCAGCATGGAGACAGGGACCCCTAATGAAAAACTGTTTTTT. Translated: CASMETGTPNEKLFF.

The gene calls are TRBV28 and TRBJ1-2; 7 bases line up with TRBD1. Losses at the gene ends were 6 bases for V and 3 bases for J; bases not matched to a gene: 13. The CDR3 extends over 16 amino acids. Germline lookup yields CDR1 MDHEN and CDR2 SYDVKM. CDR3 sequence (DNA): TGTGCCAGCAGCGCCAGGGGGACAGTTAATGACTATGGCTACACCTTC. The encoded protein is CASSARGTVNDYGYTF.

V usage is TRBV5-1 and J usage is TRBJ1-2; 9 bases align to TRBD1. The CDR3 totals 16 residues. Germline lookup yields CDR1 SGHRS and CDR2 YFSETQ. The junction had 7 bases not matched to a gene; V was cut back by 0 bases and J by 4 bases. Here the CDR3 DNA reads TGCGCCAGCAGCTTGGGGGGGACAGGGTCCGGCTATGGCTACACCTTC. This encodes CASSLGGTGSGYGYTF.

This chain joins TRBV11-2 and TRBJ1-2; 8 bases agree with TRBD1. The ends lost 7 bases at V and 1 base at J; junction bases unmatched: 11. This CDR3 has 16 residues. CDR1 is SGHAT and CDR2 is FQNNGV in the germline V gene. The CDR3 DNA sequence: TGTGCCAGCACCCCCGATGCAGGGGGCTTTAACTATGGCTACACCTTC. Protein: CASTPDAGGFNYGYTF.

The V and J genes are TRBV27 and TRBJ2-1; 9 bases line up with TRBD2. J gave up 0 bases and V 3 bases, and 3 bases lay outside the gene matches. Germline CDR1 is MNHEY and CDR2 is SMNVEV (reference sequence). The CDR3 is made up of 16 amino acids. CDR3 sequence reads: CASSFVAGDSYNEQFF. The CDR3 DNA reads TGTGCCAGCAGTTTTGTAGCGGGAGACTCCTACAATGAGCAGTTCTTC.

This chain uses TRBV18 with TRBJ2-3; D is unclear. This CDR3 comprises 15 residues. Germline V lookup: CDR1 KGHSH, CDR2 LQKENI. V lost 1 base, J lost 2 bases, and 10 bases lay in between. The CDR3: CASSPQVSATDTQYF. As DNA, the CDR3 is TGTGCCAGCTCACCACAAGTCAGCGCCACAGATACGCAGTATTTT.

V usage is TRBV5-1 and J usage is TRBJ2-1; 10 bases fit TRBD1. J was trimmed by 5 bases and V by 5 bases; bases with no gene match: 7. The germline gives CDR1 SGHRS, CDR2 YFSETQ. This CDR3 spans 15 amino acids. CDR3 sequence (DNA): TGCGCCAGCAGTGCGGGACAGGGGTTCAACAATGAGCAGTTCTTC. This codes for CASSAGQGFNNEQFF.

The chain links TRBV14 to TRBJ2-5; D is undetermined. Trimming removed 4 bases at V and 4 bases at J, with 13 bases between. CDR1 is SGHDN and CDR2 is FVKESK in the germline V gene. This CDR3 spans 14 amino acids. The CDR3 nucleotides read TGTGCCAGCAGCCGACTCCCCGTGGGAGAGACCCAGTACTTC. This codes for CASSRLPVGETQYF.

The gene calls are TRBV28 and TRBJ1-2; D possibly corresponds to TRBD1 (5 bases). Trimming took off 2 bases at V and 5 bases at J, with 6 bases between the two ends. The germline gives CDR1 MDHEN, CDR2 SYDVKM. The CDR3 is made up of 12 amino acids. CDR3 loop: CASSLDSYGYTF. The CDR3 nucleotides are TGTGCCAGCAGTTTAGACAGTTATGGCTACACCTTC.

The chain has TRBV28 and TRBJ1-2, with TRBD1 identical over 7 bases. The CDR3 runs 15 residues. Germline values: CDR1 MDHEN, CDR2 SYDVKM. With 6 bases clipped from V and 0 bases from J, the junction kept 7 bases outside the gene matches. The CDR3 nucleotides read TGTGCCAGCAGGCCCCCCGGGACAGCTAACTATGGCTACACCTTC. It specifies CASRPPGTANYGYTF.

J is TRBJ2-7 and V is TRBV11-2; a possible D gene is TRBD2 (5 bases). The CDR3 totals 17 residues. CDR1 is SGHAT and CDR2 is FQNNGV in the germline V gene. V was pared by 3 bases and J by 4 bases, with 22 bases between. The CDR3 protein is CASSFRGSGSFSYEQYF. CDR3 coding DNA: TGTGCCAGCAGCTTTCGGGGTTCCGGGTCTTTTTCTTACGAGCAGTACTTC.